These T cell receptor beta chains were read from a single sample in a study of OX40 agonist ivuxolimab in advanced cancers. Profiled with immunoSEQ multiplex PCR; TCRdb holds only in-frame clones, not every one. In the table there are approximately 80,000 clones, about nine tenths of which are singletons. The sequences come from CD4+ or CD8+ T cells sorted from blood, collected in a trial of the OX40 agonist ivuxolimab. The receptors were sampled from an adult with an advanced solid tumor such as melanoma, head and neck, liver or kidney cancer. CDR3s include the opening cysteine and the closing phenylalanine or tryptophan. D genes are given only for firm matches. Part of the rows lack a size; the others show once, few, many or a class for expanded clones.

d_gene: TRBD2
abundance: -
v_gene: TRBV11-2
j_gene: TRBJ2-1
CDR3nt: TGTGCCAGCAGCTCCCAGCGGGAGGCGGAGTTCTTC
CDR3aa: CASSSQREAEFF

d_gene: -
abundance: -
v_gene: TRBV28
j_gene: TRBJ1-3
CDR3nt: TGTGCCAGCAGTTTATCTCTACACTCTGGAAACACCATATATTTT
CDR3aa: CASSLSLHSGNTIYF

d_gene: -
abundance: -
v_gene: TRBV7-9
j_gene: TRBJ2-4
CDR3nt: TGTGCCAGCAGCTTAGAGGCAGGGTCGGGAAACATTCAGTACTTC
CDR3aa: CASSLEAGSGNIQYF

d_gene: TRBD2
abundance: -
v_gene: TRBV7-8
j_gene: TRBJ2-2
CDR3nt: TGTGCCAGCAGCGGGGGGGTAGCGGGAAGCCCCAGGGCCGGGGAGCTGTTTTTT
CDR3aa: CASSGGVAGSPRAGELFF

d_gene: TRBD2
abundance: -
v_gene: TRBV2
j_gene: TRBJ2-5
CDR3nt: TGTGCCACCCAGCGGGAGTGGGGTGAGACCCAGTACTTC
CDR3aa: CATQREWGETQYF

d_gene: -
abundance: -
v_gene: TRBV19
j_gene: TRBJ2-1
CDR3nt: TGTGCCAGTAGCCTCAAGAGGGGCAGGGGTGAGCAGTTCTTC
CDR3aa: CASSLKRGRGEQFF

d_gene: -
abundance: -
v_gene: TRBV10-3
j_gene: TRBJ1-1
CDR3nt: TGTGCCATCAGTGGGACAGCGAACACTGAAGCTTTCTTT
CDR3aa: CAISGTANTEAFF

d_gene: TRBD2
abundance: -
v_gene: TRBV9
j_gene: TRBJ2-1
CDR3nt: TGTGCCAGCAGCGTGGGTGGGAGCGGGGCATCGTACAATGAGCAGTTCTTC
CDR3aa: CASSVGGSGASYNEQFF

d_gene: TRBD2
abundance: -
v_gene: TRBV9
j_gene: TRBJ2-5
CDR3nt: TGTGCCAGCAGCGTAGTAGCGGGAGGGCGAGAGACCCAGTACTTC
CDR3aa: CASSVVAGGRETQYF

d_gene: TRBD2
abundance: -
v_gene: TRBV11-2
j_gene: TRBJ2-7
CDR3nt: TGTGCCAGCAGCTTTGGACTAGCGGACGCCTACGAGCAGTACTTC
CDR3aa: CASSFGLADAYEQYF

d_gene: TRBD2
abundance: -
v_gene: TRBV9
j_gene: TRBJ2-7
CDR3nt: TGTGCCAGCAGCCGAGGACTAGCGGTTGACTACGAGCAGTACTTC
CDR3aa: CASSRGLAVDYEQYF

d_gene: TRBD1
abundance: -
v_gene: TRBV27
j_gene: TRBJ1-2
CDR3nt: TGTGCCAGCAGTTATTCAGGGGGCGGGGGCTACACCTTC
CDR3aa: CASSYSGGGGYTF

d_gene: -
abundance: few
v_gene: TRBV2
j_gene: TRBJ2-1
CDR3nt: TGTGCCAGCCCAGGAAACCCAAGCGGCTACAATGAGCAGTTCTTC
CDR3aa: CASPGNPSGYNEQFF

d_gene: -
abundance: -
v_gene: TRBV19
j_gene: TRBJ1-3
CDR3nt: TGTGCCACCGGGGACACTTCTGGAAACACCATATATTTT
CDR3aa: CATGDTSGNTIYF

d_gene: TRBD1
abundance: -
v_gene: TRBV5-1
j_gene: TRBJ2-2
CDR3nt: TGCGCCAGCAGCTTGGATGGGACAGCGAACACCGGGGAGCTGTTTTTT
CDR3aa: CASSLDGTANTGELFF

d_gene: TRBD2
abundance: once
v_gene: TRBV19
j_gene: TRBJ2-3
CDR3nt: TGTGCCAGTAGTAGAGCGGGGGCCCCCACAGATACGCAGTATTTT
CDR3aa: CASSRAGAPTDTQYF

d_gene: -
abundance: -
v_gene: TRBV10-3
j_gene: TRBJ2-1
CDR3nt: TGTGCCATCAGTGAACCTACGAGCTCCTACAATGAGCAGTTCTTC
CDR3aa: CAISEPTSSYNEQFF

d_gene: -
abundance: -
v_gene: TRBV29-1
j_gene: TRBJ2-1
CDR3nt: TGCAGCGTAGCCGGATCCTCCTACAATGAGCAGTTCTTC
CDR3aa: CSVAGSSYNEQFF

d_gene: -
abundance: -
v_gene: TRBV19
j_gene: TRBJ1-3
CDR3nt: TGTGCCAGTAGTAAAGGCCACTCTGGAAACACCATATATTTT
CDR3aa: CASSKGHSGNTIYF

d_gene: -
abundance: -
v_gene: TRBV9
j_gene: TRBJ2-1
CDR3nt: TGTGCCAGCAGCGTTACCACACGCTCCTACAATGAGCAGTTCTTC
CDR3aa: CASSVTTRSYNEQFF

d_gene: TRBD1
abundance: -
v_gene: TRBV6-1
j_gene: TRBJ2-7
CDR3nt: TGTGCCAGCAGAACGGACAGGGTGGGGGAGCAGTACTTC
CDR3aa: CASRTDRVGEQYF

d_gene: -
abundance: -
v_gene: TRBV28
j_gene: TRBJ2-1
CDR3nt: TGTGCCAGCAGTTCTGCTACCCCCTCCTACAATGAGCAGTTCTTC
CDR3aa: CASSSATPSYNEQFF

d_gene: -
abundance: -
v_gene: TRBV7-6
j_gene: TRBJ2-2
CDR3nt: TGTGCCAGCAGCCCAATGCAGCTAAACACCGGGGAGCTGTTTTTT
CDR3aa: CASSPMQLNTGELFF

d_gene: -
abundance: -
v_gene: TRBV10-3
j_gene: TRBJ2-3
CDR3nt: TGTGCCACTCGGGACGGTTATAGCACAGATACGCAGTATTTT
CDR3aa: CATRDGYSTDTQYF

d_gene: -
abundance: -
v_gene: TRBV6-5
j_gene: TRBJ2-7
CDR3nt: TGTGCCAGCGCTTTGGGGGGCGCTCTGTACGAGCAGTACTTC
CDR3aa: CASALGGALYEQYF

d_gene: -
abundance: -
v_gene: TRBV4-2
j_gene: TRBJ1-5
CDR3nt: TGTGCCAGCAGCACAACACAGGAGAACAATCAGCCCCAGCATTTT
CDR3aa: CASSTTQENNQPQHF

d_gene: -
abundance: -
v_gene: TRBV7-9
j_gene: TRBJ2-2
CDR3nt: TGTGCCAGCAGCTGGGGATCGAACACCGGGGAGCTGTTTTTT
CDR3aa: CASSWGSNTGELFF

d_gene: TRBD1
abundance: -
v_gene: TRBV11-3
j_gene: TRBJ2-7
CDR3nt: TGTGCCAGCAGCTCCAGGGGGCCGGGCGAGCAGTACTTC
CDR3aa: CASSSRGPGEQYF

d_gene: TRBD1
abundance: -
v_gene: TRBV28
j_gene: TRBJ2-1
CDR3nt: TGTGCCAGCAGTTTCAATCCGGGACAGGGGGTTGATGAGCAGTTCTTC
CDR3aa: CASSFNPGQGVDEQFF

d_gene: TRBD1
abundance: -
v_gene: TRBV19
j_gene: TRBJ2-3
CDR3nt: TGTGCCAGTAGCTCCCAGGGGGCTAGTACGCAGTATTTT
CDR3aa: CASSSQGASTQYF

d_gene: TRBD1
abundance: -
v_gene: TRBV7-2
j_gene: TRBJ1-1
CDR3nt: TGTGCCAGCAGCTTCGGGACAGGGGGCTACAACACTGAAGCTTTCTTT
CDR3aa: CASSFGTGGYNTEAFF

d_gene: -
abundance: -
v_gene: TRBV19
j_gene: TRBJ1-3
CDR3nt: TGTGCCAGTAGGAGTACGGGCAGGTCTGGAAACACCATATATTTT
CDR3aa: CASRSTGRSGNTIYF

d_gene: -
abundance: -
v_gene: TRBV28
j_gene: TRBJ1-2
CDR3nt: TGTGCCAGCAGGAGCGGGCAGGGTACCTATGGCTACACCTTC
CDR3aa: CASRSGQGTYGYTF

d_gene: -
abundance: -
v_gene: TRBV27
j_gene: TRBJ2-6
CDR3nt: TGTGCCAGCAGTTCACAGGGTCCGGGGGCCAACGTCCTGACTTTC
CDR3aa: CASSSQGPGANVLTF

d_gene: -
abundance: -
v_gene: TRBV15
j_gene: TRBJ1-3
CDR3nt: TGTGCCACCAGCAGGAGCAGGGGCCCGAGACCTGGAAACACCATATATTTT
CDR3aa: CATSRSRGPRPGNTIYF

d_gene: -
abundance: -
v_gene: TRBV5-4
j_gene: TRBJ2-7
CDR3nt: TGTGCCAGCAGCTTGGCCGGGGATATAACCTACGAGCAGTACTTC
CDR3aa: CASSLAGDITYEQYF

d_gene: TRBD2
abundance: once
v_gene: TRBV6-1
j_gene: TRBJ2-1
CDR3nt: TGTGCCACCCAGACTAGCGGGAGGGCCACGCAGTTCTTC
CDR3aa: CATQTSGRATQFF

d_gene: -
abundance: -
v_gene: TRBV7-2
j_gene: TRBJ2-1
CDR3nt: TGTGCCAGCACCCCCGGCAGGGAGACCTACAATGAGCAGTTCTTC
CDR3aa: CASTPGRETYNEQFF

d_gene: -
abundance: -
v_gene: TRBV20-1
j_gene: TRBJ1-3
CDR3nt: TGCAGTGCTAGGGCTGGAAACACCATATATTTT
CDR3aa: CSARAGNTIYF

d_gene: -
abundance: -
v_gene: TRBV2
j_gene: TRBJ2-7
CDR3nt: TGTGCCAGCAGTCCCTCGACAGGAAAGAACTACTTC
CDR3aa: CASSPSTGKNYF

d_gene: TRBD2
abundance: -
v_gene: TRBV5-1
j_gene: TRBJ2-3
CDR3nt: TGCGCCAGCAGCTTATGGGGACTAGCGGAGAGCACAGATACGCAGTATTTT
CDR3aa: CASSLWGLAESTDTQYF

d_gene: -
abundance: once
v_gene: TRBV11-3
j_gene: TRBJ1-2
CDR3nt: TGTGCCAGCAGCTCCTCGGGGCTTTATGGCTACACCTTC
CDR3aa: CASSSSGLYGYTF

d_gene: -
abundance: -
v_gene: TRBV28
j_gene: TRBJ2-1
CDR3nt: TGTGCCACAGAAAAATCCTACAATGAGCAGTTCTTC
CDR3aa: CATEKSYNEQFF

d_gene: TRBD2
abundance: -
v_gene: TRBV18
j_gene: TRBJ2-5
CDR3nt: TGTGCCAGCTCACGGGGACTAGTTGAGACCCAGTACTTC
CDR3aa: CASSRGLVETQYF

d_gene: -
abundance: -
v_gene: TRBV19
j_gene: TRBJ2-6
CDR3nt: TGTGCCAGTAGTATCGGACTAGGGGCCAACGTCCTGACTTTC
CDR3aa: CASSIGLGANVLTF

d_gene: -
abundance: -
v_gene: TRBV7-2
j_gene: TRBJ1-6
CDR3nt: TGTGCCAGCAGCCCTACTTCGGGGGGAAATTCACCCCTCCACTTT
CDR3aa: CASSPTSGGNSPLHF

d_gene: -
abundance: -
v_gene: TRBV11-3
j_gene: TRBJ1-1
CDR3nt: TGTGCCAGCAGCCCTCGGACGTTTACTGAAGCTTTCTTT
CDR3aa: CASSPRTFTEAFF

d_gene: -
abundance: -
v_gene: TRBV7-2
j_gene: TRBJ1-5
CDR3nt: TGTGCCAGCAGCTTAGAGCGGGGCGCCATCAGCAATCAGCCCCAGCATTTT
CDR3aa: CASSLERGAISNQPQHF

d_gene: TRBD1
abundance: -
v_gene: TRBV2
j_gene: TRBJ2-2
CDR3nt: TGTGCCACGACAGGGGAGGCCCGCGGGGAGCTGTTTTTT
CDR3aa: CATTGEARGELFF

d_gene: -
abundance: -
v_gene: TRBV5-1
j_gene: TRBJ2-3
CDR3nt: TGCGCTTCTAAGCCGGTATCTAACACAGATACGCAGTATTTT
CDR3aa: CASKPVSNTDTQYF

d_gene: -
abundance: -
v_gene: TRBV5-1
j_gene: TRBJ1-4
CDR3nt: TGCGCCAGCAGCCTTACGGGGGCCGGGAATGAAAAACTGTTTTTT
CDR3aa: CASSLTGAGNEKLFF